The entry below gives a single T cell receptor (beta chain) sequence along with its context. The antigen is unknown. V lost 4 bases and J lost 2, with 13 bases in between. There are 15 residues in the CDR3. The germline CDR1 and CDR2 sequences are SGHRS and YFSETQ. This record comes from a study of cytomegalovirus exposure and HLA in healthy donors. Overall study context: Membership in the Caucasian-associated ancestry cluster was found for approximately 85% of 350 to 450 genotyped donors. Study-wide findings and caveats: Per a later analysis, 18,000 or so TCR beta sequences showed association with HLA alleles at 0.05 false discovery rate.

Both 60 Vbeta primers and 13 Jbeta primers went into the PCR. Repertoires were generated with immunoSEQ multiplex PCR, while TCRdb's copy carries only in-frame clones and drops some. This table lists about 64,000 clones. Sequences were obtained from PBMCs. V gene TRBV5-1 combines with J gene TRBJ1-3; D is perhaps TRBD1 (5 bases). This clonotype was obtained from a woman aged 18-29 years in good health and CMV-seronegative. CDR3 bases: TGCGCCAGCAGCCCGAGCGGGGCGGCTGGAAACACCATATATTTT. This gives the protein CASSPSGAAGNTIYF.